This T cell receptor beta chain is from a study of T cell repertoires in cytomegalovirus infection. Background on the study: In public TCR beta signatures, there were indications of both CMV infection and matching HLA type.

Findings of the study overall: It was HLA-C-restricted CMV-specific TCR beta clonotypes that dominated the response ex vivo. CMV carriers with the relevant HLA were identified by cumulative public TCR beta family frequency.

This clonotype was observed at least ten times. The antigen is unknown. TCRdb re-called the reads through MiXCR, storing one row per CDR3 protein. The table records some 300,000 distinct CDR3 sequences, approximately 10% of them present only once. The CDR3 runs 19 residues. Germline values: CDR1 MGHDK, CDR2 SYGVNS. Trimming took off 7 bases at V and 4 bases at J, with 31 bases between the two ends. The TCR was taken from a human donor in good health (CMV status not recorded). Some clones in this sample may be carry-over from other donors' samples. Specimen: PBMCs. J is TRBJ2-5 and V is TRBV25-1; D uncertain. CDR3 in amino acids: CASKGRWLTSYVTVETQYF. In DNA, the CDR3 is TGTGCCAGCAAAGGCCGTTGGCTCACGTCTTATGTAACCGTAGAGACCCAGTACTTC. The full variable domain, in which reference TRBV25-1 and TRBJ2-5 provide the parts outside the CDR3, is EADIYQTPRYLVIGTGKKITLECSQTMGHDKMYWYQQDPGMELHLIHYSYGVNSTEKGDLSSESTVSRIRTEHFPLTLESARPSHTSQYLCASKGRWLTSYVTVETQYFGPGTRLLVL.